Below are 30 T cell receptor beta chains sequenced from a single sample in a study of blood T cell repertoires in COVID-19. The repertoire was sequenced with immunoSEQ multiplex PCR; TCRdb's copy has only in-frame clones and lacks some. The sample lists around 120,000 clones, around 90% occurring once. Sequenced sample: peripheral blood. The receptors here all came from a woman between 55 and 75 years old with COVID-19, enrolled during active disease.

This sequence joins TRBV5-4 and TRBJ2-7; D is uncertain. The ends were cut back, 0 bases at V and 5 bases at J, with 3 bases in the middle. The CDR3 runs 11 residues. Germline V gene lookup returns CDR1 SGHNT and CDR2 YYREEE (reference sequence). In nucleotides, the CDR3 is TGTGCCAGCAGCTTGGCAAACGAGCAGTACTTC. Encoded protein: CASSLANEQYF.

The chain combines TRBV7-9 with TRBJ1-2; D is ambiguous. The CDR3 runs to 14 residues. Germline-derived CDR1 and CDR2 are SEHNR and FQNEAQ (reference sequence). Trimming took 3 bases from V and 0 from J, leaving 8 bases between them. CDR3 nucleotide sequence: TGTGCCAGCAGCTTGGAGTCGCCTAACTATGGCTACACCTTC. The encoded protein is CASSLESPNYGYTF.

This sequence joins TRBV5-1 and TRBJ2-5; 14 positions agree with TRBD2. In germline, CDR1 is SGHRS, CDR2 YFSETQ. The CDR3 runs 19 residues. The trim removed 2 bases at V and 4 bases at J, leaving 13 bases unmatched. Written as DNA, the CDR3 is TGCGCCAGCAGCTTACAGACTAGCGGGGGGGCCGCGAGGGGAGAGACCCAGTACTTC. This gives the protein CASSLQTSGGAARGETQYF. Complete variable domain (other parts from reference TRBV5-1 and TRBJ2-5): KAGVTQTPRYLIKTRGQQVTLSCSPISGHRSVSWYQQTPGQGLQFLFEYFSETQRNKGNFPGRFSGRQFSNSRSEMNVSTLELGDSALYLCASSLQTSGGAARGETQYFGPGTRLLVL.

This chain connects TRBV7-9 to TRBJ2-1, with 7 bases identical to TRBD1. The CDR3 runs 17 residues. The junction had 9 bases not matched to a gene; V was cut back by 1 base and J by 3 bases. CDR1 is SEHNR, CDR2 FQNEAQ, per germline (reference sequence). CDR3 protein: CASSLGRWGQNYNEQFF. The CDR3 DNA reads as TGTGCCAGCAGCTTAGGTCGGTGGGGACAGAACTACAATGAGCAGTTCTTC.

The sample holds one count of this clone. The V gene is TRBV6-2 or TRBV6-3, the J gene TRBJ1-4; the D is unclear. Trimming removed 0 bases from V and 3 bases from J, with 8 bases in between. This CDR3 contains 15 residues. Germline lookup yields CDR1 MNHEY and CDR2 SVGEGT. The DNA of the CDR3 is TGTGCCAGCAGTTACTCGAAGACACCTAATGAAAAACTGTTTTTT. This sequence encodes CASSYSKTPNEKLFF.

The rearrangement links TRBV7-2 to TRBJ2-7; 8 bases fit TRBD1. V gave up 5 bases and J gave up 6 bases; unmatched junction bases: 9. The germline gives CDR1 SGHTA, CDR2 FQGNSA. This CDR3 spans 14 amino acids. CDR3 sequence (DNA): TGTGCCAGCAGCCGGGACAGGTCGGCTGGCGAGCAGTACTTC. This encodes CASSRDRSAGEQYF.

This clone was counted a single time. Additional DNA sequences in this sample encode the identical CDR3. The V call is TRBV5-1, the J call TRBJ1-5; D remains unclear. Trimming stripped 0 bases from V and 4 bases from J, with 5 bases between. Germline CDR1 and CDR2: SGHRS and YFSETQ. This CDR3 has 13 residues. CDR3 region: CASSLAGNQPQHF. CDR3 in DNA: TGCGCCAGCAGCTTGGCGGGTAATCAGCCCCAGCATTTT.

This clone was detected only a few times. The chain uses TRBV19 and TRBJ1-2; TRBD1 matches at 7 bases. This CDR3 contains 12 residues. Trimming removed 11 bases from V and 2 bases from J; junction bases left unmatched: 5. The germline CDR1 and CDR2 sequences are LNHDA and SQIVND (reference sequence). This chain's CDR3 is CASRDRNYGYTF. CDR3 DNA sequence: TGTGCCTCACGGGACAGAAACTATGGCTACACCTTC.

The genes are TRBV7-3 and TRBJ1-3; possibly TRBD1 for D (5 bases). Trimming shortened V by 4 bases and J by 2 bases, and 12 bases separated the two germline ends. The germline V gene has CDR1 SGHTA and CDR2 FQGTGA. The CDR3 runs 15 residues. The CDR3 DNA sequence: TGTGCCAGCAGCTCCGGGCCACAGGCTGGAAACACCATATATTTT. Residues: CASSSGPQAGNTIYF.

This chain connects TRBV6-5 to TRBJ1-6; 12 bases are a match to TRBD1. Germline V CDR1 and CDR2: MNHEY, SVGAGI. V shed 6 bases, J shed 10 bases, and the junction held 7 bases outside the gene matches. This CDR3 is built from 15 residues. The CDR3 DNA reads as TGTGCCAGCAGCTCGGGACAGGGGGCTCGATCACCCCTCCACTTT. This encodes CASSSGQGARSPLHF.

The chain carries TRBV19 and TRBJ1-1, with D possibly TRBD1 on 6 matching bases. Germline lookup yields CDR1 LNHDA and CDR2 SQIVND (reference sequence). Trimming pared 4 bases from V and 1 base from J, leaving 13 bases between. The CDR3 has 15 residues. CDR3 protein: CASSTSGHPNTEAFF. The CDR3 DNA reads as TGTGCCAGTAGTACATCGGGACATCCGAACACTGAAGCTTTCTTT.

This clone has just a few counts. The chain uses TRBV6-2 or TRBV6-3 and TRBJ2-7, with D hard to call. The V and J ends lost 5 bases and 2 bases respectively, with 7 bases between them. Germline assignment: CDR1 MNHEY and CDR2 SVGEGT. The CDR3 length is 12 residues. CDR3 bases: TGTGCCAGCAGTCCCCGAGCCTACGAGCAGTACTTC. It codes for CASSPRAYEQYF.

The J gene is TRBJ1-1, the V gene TRBV11-2; D unclear. Germline CDR1 is SGHAT and CDR2 is FQNNGV. Trimming took 2 bases from V and 1 from J, leaving 11 bases between them. This CDR3 region has 15 residues. The CDR3, as DNA: TGTGCCAGCAGCTTAACCGGACGGGAGAACACTGAAGCTTTCTTT. This gives the protein CASSLTGRENTEAFF.

The chain combines TRBV2 with TRBJ1-2; 7 nucleotides align to TRBD1. J gave up 4 bases and V 6 bases, and 5 bases lay outside the gene matches. Germline V CDR1 and CDR2: SNHLY, FYNNEI. The CDR3 consists of 13 residues. The CDR3 is CASRGDSLYGYTF. DNA for the CDR3: TGTGCCAGCAGGGGGGACAGTCTCTATGGCTACACCTTC. The full variable domain, with the rest looked up from reference TRBV2 and TRBJ1-2, is EPEVTQTPSHQVTQMGQEVILRCVPISNHLYFYWYRQILGQKVEFLVSFYNNEISEKSEIFDDQFSVERPDGSNFTLKIRSTKLEDSAMYFCASRGDSLYGYTFGSGTRLTVV.

The chain uses TRBV4-1 and TRBJ2-3, with D possibly matching TRBD2 (6 bases). Trimming left V 4 bases short and J 4 bases short, with 12 bases between. CDR1 is MGHRA and CDR2 is YSYEKL in the germline V gene. The CDR3 is 14 amino acids. The CDR3 loop reads CASSRTGDSDTQYF. The DNA for the CDR3 is TGCGCCAGCAGCCGGACCGGGGACTCAGATACGCAGTATTTT.

This sequence joins TRBV7-9 and TRBJ1-3, with unresolved D. The CDR3 runs to 17 residues. Germline CDR1 reads SEHNR; CDR2 reads FQNEAQ (reference sequence). V was trimmed by 0 bases and J by 0 bases, leaving 12 bases between them. The CDR3 protein is CASSLALAGSSGNTIYF. CDR3 nucleotides: TGTGCCAGCAGCTTAGCTCTAGCCGGGAGCTCTGGAAACACCATATATTTT. The full variable domain, with the rest looked up from reference TRBV7-9 and TRBJ1-3, is DTGVSQNPRHKITKRGQNVTFRCDPISEHNRLYWYRQTLGQGPEFLTYFQNEAQLEKSRLLSDRFSAERPKGSFSTLEIQRTEQGDSAMYLCASSLALAGSSGNTIYFGEGSWLTVV.

This chain links TRBV18 with TRBJ2-1; 11 nucleotides line up with TRBD1. This CDR3 has 17 amino acids. The V and J ends lost 2 bases and 0 bases, in that order; junction bases with no gene match: 3. Germline V gene lookup returns CDR1 KGHSH and CDR2 LQKENI. For the CDR3, the DNA is TGTGCCAGCTCACCATACGGGACAGGGGGCTCCTACAATGAGCAGTTCTTC. It encodes CASSPYGTGGSYNEQFF. Together with reference TRBV18 and TRBJ2-1, the CDR3 gives the full variable domain: NAGVMQNPRHLVRRRGQEARLRCSPMKGHSHVYWYRQLPEEGLKFMVYLQKENIIDESGMPKERFSAEFPKEGPSILRIQQVVRGDSAAYFCASSPYGTGGSYNEQFFGPGTRLTVL.

This chain joins TRBV7-9 and TRBJ2-1, with 9 bases identical to TRBD1. The CDR3 spans 15 residues. Unmatched junction bases numbered 7, after V lost 2 bases and J lost 8 bases. CDR1 is SEHNR and CDR2 is FQNEAQ in the germline V gene (reference sequence). CDR3 in DNA: TGTGCCAGCAGCTTACCGGGACAGGGTTTTCATGAGCAGTTCTTC. Protein sequence: CASSLPGQGFHEQFF.

This clone was recorded once. V gene TRBV19 combines with J gene TRBJ2-7; the match to TRBD2 covers 12 bases. Looked up from germline, CDR1 is LNHDA and CDR2 is SQIVND (reference sequence). The CDR3 is 15 amino acids. V was pared by 4 bases and J by 5 bases, with 6 bases of the junction left unmatched. The CDR3 DNA follows: TGTGCCAGTAGTAAATGGACTAGCGGGGACGACGAGCAGTACTTC. Amino acid sequence: CASSKWTSGDDEQYF.

The chain recombines TRBV4-2 with TRBJ1-2; weak D call: TRBD1 (5 bases). V was cut by 1 base and J by 8 bases, with 17 bases left in between. Germline-derived CDR1 and CDR2 are LGHNA and YNFKEQ. The CDR3 loop spans 15 amino acids. The CDR3: CASSQVTPGGEGYTF. The CDR3 coding sequence is TGTGCCAGCAGCCAAGTTACGCCCGGGGGGGAAGGCTACACCTTC.

The chain has TRBV19 and TRBJ1-2; D not resolved. V was shortened by 3 bases and J by 3 bases, with 8 bases between the two germline ends. The CDR3 loop spans 13 amino acids. Germline CDR1 is LNHDA and CDR2 is SQIVND (reference sequence). The chain's CDR3 is CASSMGSYYGYTF. The CDR3 nucleotides are TGTGCCAGTAGTATGGGCAGCTACTATGGCTACACCTTC. Drawing the rest from reference TRBV19 and TRBJ1-2, the complete variable domain is DGGITQSPKYLFRKEGQNVTLSCEQNLNHDAMYWYRQDPGQGLRLIYYSQIVNDFQKGDIAEGYSVSREKKESFPLTVTSAQKNPTAFYLCASSMGSYYGYTFGSGTRLTVV.

The chain combines TRBV19 with TRBJ1-1; D ambiguous. CDR1 is LNHDA and CDR2 is SQIVND in the germline V gene (reference sequence). The CDR3 extends over 14 amino acids. Trimming removed 5 bases at V and 10 bases at J, with 20 bases between. CDR3 DNA sequence: TGTGCCAGTAGTTCCCTACTCCGGGGTTCCGGAGCTTTCTTT. Residues: CASSSLLRGSGAFF.

The chain links TRBV19 to TRBJ1-1; D gene uncertain. CDR3 length equals 13 residues. Germline V lookup: CDR1 LNHDA, CDR2 SQIVND (reference sequence). The germline V and J ends were trimmed by 10 bases and 0 bases, with 12 bases remaining between them. Written as DNA, the CDR3 is TGTGCCACCCGCGGTGGGTTGAACACTGAAGCTTTCTTT. As protein: CATRGGLNTEAFF. The full variable domain, with the rest looked up from reference TRBV19 and TRBJ1-1, is DGGITQSPKYLFRKEGQNVTLSCEQNLNHDAMYWYRQDPGQGLRLIYYSQIVNDFQKGDIAEGYSVSREKKESFPLTVTSAQKNPTAFYLCATRGGLNTEAFFGQGTRLTVV.

This chain uses TRBV3-1 (or the pseudogene TRBV3-2) with TRBJ2-7; 8 positions agree with TRBD2. CDR3 length: 19 amino acids. V lost 2 bases and J lost 2; bases outside the gene matches: 17. Germline V gene lookup returns CDR1 LGHDT and CDR2 YNNKEL (reference sequence). CDR3 residues: CASSQHPHRGRRGAYEQYF. CDR3 nucleotide sequence: TGTGCCAGCAGCCAACACCCCCACCGGGGGCGGCGGGGGGCCTACGAGCAGTACTTC.

The rearrangement joins TRBV9 to TRBJ1-4; no definite D call. Trimming removed 0 bases at V and 6 bases at J, with 12 bases between. This CDR3 has 15 amino acids. The germline CDR1 and CDR2 sequences are SGDLS and YYNGEE. The CDR3: CASSVDAEEDEKLFF. In DNA form, the CDR3 reads TGTGCCAGCAGCGTAGACGCGGAGGAGGATGAAAAACTGTTTTTT.

A single count supports this clone. This sequence joins TRBV5-1 and TRBJ2-7; a weak D match, TRBD1 (6 bases). This CDR3 has 13 residues. Germline V gene lookup returns CDR1 SGHRS and CDR2 YFSETQ. Trimming removed 0 bases at V and 7 bases at J, with 11 bases between. As DNA, the CDR3 is TGCGCCAGCAGCTTGGACGGCACAGGGGAGCAGTACTTC. Translated, it gives CASSLDGTGEQYF.

This chain uses TRBV4-1 with TRBJ1-6; D remains unclear. Trimming stripped 1 base from V and 8 bases from J, with 12 bases between. Germline V gives CDR1 MGHRA, CDR2 YSYEKL. CDR3 size: 15 residues. CDR3 DNA sequence: TGCGCCAGCAGCCAAGTAGGACTGCCAGATTCACCCCTCCACTTT. This sequence encodes CASSQVGLPDSPLHF.

This chain links TRBV30 with TRBJ2-3; 12 nucleotides match TRBD2. The CDR3 has 14 residues. V shed 4 bases and J 5 bases; nucleotides not matched to a gene: 4. Germline-derived CDR1 and CDR2 are GTSNPN and SVGIG (reference sequence). CDR3 sequence reads: CAWKLAGGQDTQYF. CDR3 DNA: TGTGCCTGGAAGCTAGCGGGGGGGCAAGATACGCAGTATTTT.

This chain uses TRBV5-1 with TRBJ1-5, with D possibly matching TRBD1 (6 bases). The CDR3 sequence is 15 residues long. Per germline, CDR1 SGHRS and CDR2 YFSETQ. V was pared by 0 bases and J by 1 base, with 8 bases between. The CDR3 spells CASSLDGQSNQPQHF. DNA for the CDR3: TGCGCCAGCAGCTTGGACGGACAGAGCAATCAGCCCCAGCATTTT. Drawing the rest from reference TRBV5-1 and TRBJ1-5, the complete variable domain is KAGVTQTPRYLIKTRGQQVTLSCSPISGHRSVSWYQQTPGQGLQFLFEYFSETQRNKGNFPGRFSGRQFSNSRSEMNVSTLELGDSALYLCASSLDGQSNQPQHFGDGTRLSIL.

This clone is a singleton in its sample. The V and J genes are TRBV30 and TRBJ2-1; 10 positions agree with TRBD2. Germline-derived CDR1 and CDR2 are GTSNPN and SVGIG (reference sequence). The trim removed 4 bases at V and 7 bases at J, leaving 7 bases unmatched. The CDR3 spans 14 residues. The CDR3 loop is CAWKLAGCINEQFF. The CDR3 nucleotides are TGTGCCTGGAAACTAGCGGGGTGTATTAATGAGCAGTTCTTC.